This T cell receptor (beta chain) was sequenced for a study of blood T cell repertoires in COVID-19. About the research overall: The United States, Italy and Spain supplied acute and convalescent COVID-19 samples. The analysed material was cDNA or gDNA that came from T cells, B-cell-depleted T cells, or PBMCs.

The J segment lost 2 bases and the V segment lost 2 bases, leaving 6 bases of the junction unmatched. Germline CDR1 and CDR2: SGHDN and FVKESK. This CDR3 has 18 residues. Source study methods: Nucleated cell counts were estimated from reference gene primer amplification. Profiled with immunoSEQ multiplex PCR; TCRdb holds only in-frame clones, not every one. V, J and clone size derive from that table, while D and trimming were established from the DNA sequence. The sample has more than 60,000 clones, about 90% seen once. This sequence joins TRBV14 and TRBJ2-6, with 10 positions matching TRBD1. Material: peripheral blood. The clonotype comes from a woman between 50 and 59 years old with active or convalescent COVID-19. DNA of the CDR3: TGTGCCAGCAGCCAAAGTTGGGACAGGGGAACTGGGGCCAACGTCCTGACTTTC. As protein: CASSQSWDRGTGANVLTF.